This TCR beta chain was sequenced during a study of blood T cell repertoires in COVID-19. The table came from immunoSEQ multiplex PCR; TCRdb's copy has only in-frame clones and leaves some out. The sample carries about 46,000 clones, around 83% recorded once. Sequenced: peripheral blood. The origin of this receptor is a woman of 80 years or more with acute or convalescent COVID-19.

DNA of the CDR3: TGTGCCAGCAGCTTAGTACTAGCGGGGGGGCCGGATACGCAGTATTTT. Amino acid sequence: CASSLVLAGGPDTQYF. This chain connects TRBV7-2 to TRBJ2-3; 13 bases agree with TRBD2. V shed 1 base, J shed 6 bases, and the junction held 4 bases outside the gene matches. This CDR3 spans 16 amino acids. Germline CDR1 and CDR2: SGHTA and FQGNSA.